This T cell receptor beta chain was captured in a study of beta chain features in type 1 diabetes. Study observations and caveats: Reduced insertions and increased deletions marked VDJ junctions in type 1 diabetes patients. Shortening that was moderate but significant affected the TCRB CDR3s of Type 1 diabetes patients in all four CD4+ subsets.

The V gene's germline CDR1 is SNHLY and CDR2 FYNNEI. The CDR3 contains 15 residues. V was clipped by 3 bases and J by 5 bases; unmatched bases: 4. As regards this clone: The antigen is not known.

Donors contributed one heparinised blood draw apiece, averaging about 116 mL. Expressed TCRB transcripts were sequenced because the entire RNA isolate underwent reverse transcription. There were 3 million to 4 million reads on average in the naive, central memory and regulatory T cell samples. Only in-frame clones appear in the TCRdb table, and some are missing; sequencing was by immunoSEQ multiplex PCR. The table has about 700,000 clones, 10% to 15% seen once. The receptor was isolated from a man between 18 and 29 years old with type 1 diabetes. Sequencing input: naive CD4+ T cells from blood. The chain combines TRBV2 with TRBJ2-5, with 12 bases identical to TRBD1. Here the CDR3 reads CASSDRDRGLETQYF. The CDR3 nucleotides are TGTGCCAGCAGTGACCGGGACAGGGGGCTGGAGACCCAGTACTTC.